This T cell receptor beta chain was sequenced during a study of shared clonotypes between healthy human individuals. Across the whole study: The plates for each donor numbered three CD4 naive, three CD4 memory, two CD8 naive and one CD8 memory.

Naive CD8 cells comprised CD45RO-negative, CCR7-positively selected cells, excluding terminally differentiated effector memory CD45RA+ cells. Recent vaccinations or acute infections were absent in the healthy HIV-negative adult donors. Only in-frame clones appear in the TCRdb table, and some are missing; sequencing was by immunoSEQ multiplex PCR. The table includes about 2.1 million clones, around 93% detected once. This receptor was identified in a man aged 18 to 35 in good health. Some clones in this sample may be carry-over from other donors' samples. Sequences were obtained from naive CD8+ T cells from PBMCs.

The CDR3 region is CASSFPPAGVARNTGELFF. CDR3 coding DNA: TGTGCCAGCAGCTTCCCCCCCGCGGGGGTAGCGCGGAACACCGGGGAGCTGTTTTTT. The chain uses TRBV7-2 and TRBJ2-2; 7 nucleotides line up with TRBD2. This CDR3 is 19 amino acids long. The germline gives CDR1 SGHTA, CDR2 FQGNSA. V was pared by 3 bases and J by 1 base, with 14 bases of the junction left unmatched. The whole variable domain, remainder taken from reference TRBV7-2 and TRBJ2-2, is GAGVSQSPSNKVTEKGKDVELRCDPISGHTALYWYRQSLGQGLEFLIYFQGNSAPDKSGLPSDRFSAERTGGSVSTLTIQRTQQEDSAVYLCASSFPPAGVARNTGELFFGEGSRLTVL.